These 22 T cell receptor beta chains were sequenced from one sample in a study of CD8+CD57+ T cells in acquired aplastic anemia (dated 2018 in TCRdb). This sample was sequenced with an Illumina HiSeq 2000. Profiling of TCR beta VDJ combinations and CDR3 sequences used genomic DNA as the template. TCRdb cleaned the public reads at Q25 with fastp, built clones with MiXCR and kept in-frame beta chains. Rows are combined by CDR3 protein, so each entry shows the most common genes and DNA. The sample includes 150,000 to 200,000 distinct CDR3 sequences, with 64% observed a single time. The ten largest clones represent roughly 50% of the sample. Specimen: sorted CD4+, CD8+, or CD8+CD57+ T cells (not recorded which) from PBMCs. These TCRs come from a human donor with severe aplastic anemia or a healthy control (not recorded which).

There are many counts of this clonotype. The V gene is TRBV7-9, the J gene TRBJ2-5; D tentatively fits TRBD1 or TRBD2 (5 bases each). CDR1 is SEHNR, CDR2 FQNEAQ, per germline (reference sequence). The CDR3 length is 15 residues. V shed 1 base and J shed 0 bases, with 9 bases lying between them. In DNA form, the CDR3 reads TGTGCCAGCAGCTTAGGGGTGGGGGACCAAGAGACCCAGTACTTC. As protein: CASSLGVGDQETQYF.

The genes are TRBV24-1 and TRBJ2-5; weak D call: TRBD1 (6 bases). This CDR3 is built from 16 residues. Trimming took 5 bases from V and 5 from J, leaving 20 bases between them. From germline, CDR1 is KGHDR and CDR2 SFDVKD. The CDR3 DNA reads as TGTGCCACCAGTGGGCCGGGACAAAACTCGCGGGAGACCCAGTACTTC. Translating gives CATSGPGQNSRETQYF.

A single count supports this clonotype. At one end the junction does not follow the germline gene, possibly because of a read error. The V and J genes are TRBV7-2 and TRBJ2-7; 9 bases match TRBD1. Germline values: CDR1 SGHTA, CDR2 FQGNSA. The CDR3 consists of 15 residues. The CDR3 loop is CASSVISGQGYEQYF. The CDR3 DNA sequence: TGCGCCAGCAGCGTGATTTCGGGACAGGGCTACGAGCAGTACTTC.

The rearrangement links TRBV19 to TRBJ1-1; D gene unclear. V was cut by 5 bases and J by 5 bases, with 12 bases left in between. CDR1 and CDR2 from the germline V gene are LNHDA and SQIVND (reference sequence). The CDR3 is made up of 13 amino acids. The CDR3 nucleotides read TGTGCCAGTAGTCCTCGCATTAGGACTGAAGCTTTCTTT. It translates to CASSPRIRTEAFF.

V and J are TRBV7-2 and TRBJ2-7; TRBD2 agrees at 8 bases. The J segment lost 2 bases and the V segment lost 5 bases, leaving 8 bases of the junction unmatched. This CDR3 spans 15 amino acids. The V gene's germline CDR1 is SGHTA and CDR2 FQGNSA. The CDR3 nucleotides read TGTGCCAGCAGCCCCGGGAGCGGGAGTACCTACGAGCAGTACTTC. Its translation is CASSPGSGSTYEQYF. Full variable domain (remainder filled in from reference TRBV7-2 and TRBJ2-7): GAGVSQSPSNKVTEKGKDVELRCDPISGHTALYWYRQSLGQGLEFLIYFQGNSAPDKSGLPSDRFSAERTGGSVSTLTIQRTQQEDSAVYLCASSPGSGSTYEQYFGPGTRLTVT.

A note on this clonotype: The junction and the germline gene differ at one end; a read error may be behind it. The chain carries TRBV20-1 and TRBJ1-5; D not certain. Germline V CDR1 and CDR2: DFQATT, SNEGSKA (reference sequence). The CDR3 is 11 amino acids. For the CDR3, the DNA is TGCAGTGCTAGAGATATTCAGACCCAGCATTTT. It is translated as CSARDIQTQHF.

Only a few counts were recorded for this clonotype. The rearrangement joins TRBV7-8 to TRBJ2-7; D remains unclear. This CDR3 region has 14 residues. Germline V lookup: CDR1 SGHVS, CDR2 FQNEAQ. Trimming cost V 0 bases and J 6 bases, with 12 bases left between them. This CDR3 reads CASSLAGIGPEQYF. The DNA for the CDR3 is TGTGCCAGCAGCTTAGCAGGGATCGGCCCCGAGCAGTACTTC.

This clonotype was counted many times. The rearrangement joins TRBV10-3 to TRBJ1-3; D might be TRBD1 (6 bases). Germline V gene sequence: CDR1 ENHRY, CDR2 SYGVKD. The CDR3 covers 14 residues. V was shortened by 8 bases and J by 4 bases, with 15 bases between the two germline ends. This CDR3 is CAIGNPGVGNTIYF. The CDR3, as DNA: TGTGCCATCGGTAATCCAGGGGTCGGAAACACCATATATTTT.

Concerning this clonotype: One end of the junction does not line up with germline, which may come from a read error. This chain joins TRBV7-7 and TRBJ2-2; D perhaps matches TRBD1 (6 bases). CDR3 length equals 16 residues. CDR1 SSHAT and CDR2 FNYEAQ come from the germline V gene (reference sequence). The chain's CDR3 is CASTLIGSGVTGELFF. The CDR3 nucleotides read TGTGCCAGCACCTTAATAGGTTCAGGGGTGACCGGGGAGCTGTTTTTT. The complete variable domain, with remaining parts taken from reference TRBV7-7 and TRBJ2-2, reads GAGVSQSPRYKVTKRGQDVTLRCDPISSHATLYWYQQALGQGPEFLTYFNYEAQPDKSGLPSDRFSAERPEGSISTLTIQRTEQRDSAMYRCASTLIGSGVTGELFFGEGSRLTVL.

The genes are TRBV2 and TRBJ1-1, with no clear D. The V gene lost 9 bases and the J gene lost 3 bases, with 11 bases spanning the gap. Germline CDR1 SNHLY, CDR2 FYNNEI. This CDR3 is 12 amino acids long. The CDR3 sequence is CASSPPDTEAFF. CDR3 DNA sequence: TGTGCCAGTAGTCCCCCGGACACTGAAGCTTTCTTT. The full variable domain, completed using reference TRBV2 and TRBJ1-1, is EPEVTQTPSHQVTQMGQEVILRCVPISNHLYFYWYRQILGQKVEFLVSFYNNEISEKSEIFDDQFSVERPDGSNFTLKIRSTKLEDSAMYFCASSPPDTEAFFGQGTRLTVV.

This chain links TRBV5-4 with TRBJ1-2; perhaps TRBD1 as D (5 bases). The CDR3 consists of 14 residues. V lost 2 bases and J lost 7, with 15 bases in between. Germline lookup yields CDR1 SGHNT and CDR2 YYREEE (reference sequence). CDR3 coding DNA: TGTGCCAGCAGCTTTGGGGCGGGTTTAGGTGGCTACACCTTC. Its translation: CASSFGAGLGGYTF.

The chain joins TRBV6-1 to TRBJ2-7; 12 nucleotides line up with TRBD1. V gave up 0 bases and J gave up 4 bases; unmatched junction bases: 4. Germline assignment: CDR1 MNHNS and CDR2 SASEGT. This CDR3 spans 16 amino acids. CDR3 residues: CASSEAGTGGLYEQYF. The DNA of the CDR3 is TGTGCCAGCAGTGAAGCGGGGACAGGGGGCTTGTACGAGCAGTACTTC.

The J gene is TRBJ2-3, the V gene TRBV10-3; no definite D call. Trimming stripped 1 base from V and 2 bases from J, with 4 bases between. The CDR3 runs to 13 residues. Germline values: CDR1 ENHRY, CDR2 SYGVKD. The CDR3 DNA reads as TGTGCCATCAGTGAGTACCCCACAGATACGCAGTATTTT. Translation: CAISEYPTDTQYF.

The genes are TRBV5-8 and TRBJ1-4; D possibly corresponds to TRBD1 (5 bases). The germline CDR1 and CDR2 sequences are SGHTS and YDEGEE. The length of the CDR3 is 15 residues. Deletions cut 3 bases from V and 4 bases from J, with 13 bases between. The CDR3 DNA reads TGTGCCAGCAGCTCAAACAGGTGGAGTAATGAAAAACTGTTTTTT. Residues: CASSSNRWSNEKLFF.

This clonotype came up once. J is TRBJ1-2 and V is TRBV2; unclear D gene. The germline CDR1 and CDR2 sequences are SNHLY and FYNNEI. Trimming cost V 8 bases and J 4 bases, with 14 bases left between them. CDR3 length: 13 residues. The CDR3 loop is CASELMGGYGYTF. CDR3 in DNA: TGTGCCAGCGAGTTAATGGGAGGCTATGGCTACACCTTC.

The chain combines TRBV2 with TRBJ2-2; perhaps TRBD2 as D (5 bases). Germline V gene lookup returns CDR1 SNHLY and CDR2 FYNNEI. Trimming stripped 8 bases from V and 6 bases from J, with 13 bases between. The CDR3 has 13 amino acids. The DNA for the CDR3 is TGTGCCAGCCGACCACGGGAATCCGGGGAGCTGTTTTTT. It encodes CASRPRESGELFF.

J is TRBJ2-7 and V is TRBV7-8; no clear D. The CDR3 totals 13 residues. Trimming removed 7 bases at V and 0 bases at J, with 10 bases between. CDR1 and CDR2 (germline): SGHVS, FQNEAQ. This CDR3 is CASKETISYEQYF. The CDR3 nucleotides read TGTGCCAGCAAAGAGACAATCTCCTACGAGCAGTACTTC.

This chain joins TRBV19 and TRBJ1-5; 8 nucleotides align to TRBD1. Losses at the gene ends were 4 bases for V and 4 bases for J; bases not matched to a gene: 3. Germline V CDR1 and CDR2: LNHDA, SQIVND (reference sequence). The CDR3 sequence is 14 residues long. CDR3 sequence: CASSKQGGNQPQHF. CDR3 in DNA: TGTGCCAGTAGTAAACAGGGGGGTAATCAGCCCCAGCATTTT.

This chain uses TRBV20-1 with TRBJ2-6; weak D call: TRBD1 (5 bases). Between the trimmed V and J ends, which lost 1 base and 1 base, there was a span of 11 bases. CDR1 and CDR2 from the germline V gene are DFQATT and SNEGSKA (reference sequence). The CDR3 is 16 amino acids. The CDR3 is CSARGPGFSGANVLTF. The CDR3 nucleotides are TGCAGTGCTAGAGGCCCAGGGTTTTCTGGGGCCAACGTCCTGACTTTC.

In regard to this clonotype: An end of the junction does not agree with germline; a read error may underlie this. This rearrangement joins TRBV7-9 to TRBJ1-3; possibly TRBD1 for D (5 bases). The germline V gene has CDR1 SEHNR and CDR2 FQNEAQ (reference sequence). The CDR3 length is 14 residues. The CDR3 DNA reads TGTGCCAGCAGCTCCTCAGCCGGGGGAAACACCATATACTTT. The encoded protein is CASSSSAGGNTIYF.

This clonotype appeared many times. CDR3 DNA sequence: TGTGCCAGTAGTACGACAGGGGCTAACTATGGCTACACCTTC. The encoded protein is CASSTTGANYGYTF. This chain joins TRBV19 and TRBJ1-2, with 8 bases that match TRBD1. CDR1 and CDR2 from the germline V gene are LNHDA and SQIVND (reference sequence). V lost 4 bases to trimming and J lost 0 bases; unmatched junction nucleotides: 1. The CDR3 extends over 14 amino acids.

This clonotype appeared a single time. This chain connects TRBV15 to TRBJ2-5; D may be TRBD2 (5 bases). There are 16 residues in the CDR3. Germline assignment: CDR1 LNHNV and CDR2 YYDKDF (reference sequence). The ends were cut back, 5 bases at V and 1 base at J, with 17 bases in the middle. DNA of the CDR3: TGTGCCACCAGCCGGGTTTCTGGGAGTTTCCAAGAGACCCAGTACTTC. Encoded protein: CATSRVSGSFQETQYF.